The text below deals with one TCR beta chain. The data belong to a study of OX40 agonist ivuxolimab in advanced cancers. The V end was cut by 6 bases, the J end by 2 bases, with 11 bases between. The CDR3 is made up of 14 amino acids. CDR1 and CDR2 (germline): SNHLY, FYNNEI. Profiling relied on immunoSEQ multiplex PCR, and the TCRdb table lists in-frame clones only, not all of them. The top ten hold about 1.1% of the sample, which has 82,000 or so clones, 92% seen once. Sequencing was performed on CD4+ or CD8+ T cells sorted from blood, taken in a trial of the OX40 agonist ivuxolimab. The chain links TRBV2 to TRBJ1-5; D ambiguous. The clonotype was recovered from an adult with an advanced solid tumor such as melanoma, head and neck, liver or kidney cancer. CDR3 region: CASRAGAGNQPQHF. CDR3 bases: TGTGCCAGCAGGGCGGGAGCAGGCAATCAGCCCCAGCATTTT.